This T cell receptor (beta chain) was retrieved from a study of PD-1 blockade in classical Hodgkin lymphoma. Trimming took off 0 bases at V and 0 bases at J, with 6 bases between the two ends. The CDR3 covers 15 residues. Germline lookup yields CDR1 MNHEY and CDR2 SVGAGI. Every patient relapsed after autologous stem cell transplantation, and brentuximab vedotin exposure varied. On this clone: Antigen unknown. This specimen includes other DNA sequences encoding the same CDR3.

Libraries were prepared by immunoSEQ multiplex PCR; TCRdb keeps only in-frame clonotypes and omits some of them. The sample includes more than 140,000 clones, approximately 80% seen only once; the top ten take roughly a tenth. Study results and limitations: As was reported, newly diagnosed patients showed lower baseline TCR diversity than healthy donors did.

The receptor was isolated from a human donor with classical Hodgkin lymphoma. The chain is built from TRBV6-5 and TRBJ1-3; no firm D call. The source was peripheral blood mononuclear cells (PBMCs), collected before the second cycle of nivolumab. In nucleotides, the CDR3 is TGTGCCAGCAGTTACTCGAGCAGCTCTGGAAACACCATATATTTT. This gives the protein CASSYSSSSGNTIYF.